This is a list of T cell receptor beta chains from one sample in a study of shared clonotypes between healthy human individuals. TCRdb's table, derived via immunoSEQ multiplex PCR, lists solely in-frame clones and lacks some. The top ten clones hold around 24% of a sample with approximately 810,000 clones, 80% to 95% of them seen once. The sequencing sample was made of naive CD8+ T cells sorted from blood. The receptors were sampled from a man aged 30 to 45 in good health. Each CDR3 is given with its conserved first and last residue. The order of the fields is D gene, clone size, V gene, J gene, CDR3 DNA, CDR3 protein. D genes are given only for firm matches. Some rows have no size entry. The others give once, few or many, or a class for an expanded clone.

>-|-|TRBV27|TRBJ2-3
TGTGCCAGCAGTACCGGACAGTCCTCAGATACGCAGTATTTT
CASSTGQSSDTQYF
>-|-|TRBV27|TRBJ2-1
TGTGCCAGCAGTTTATCCGGCAGGTCTAATGAGCAGTTCTTC
CASSLSGRSNEQFF
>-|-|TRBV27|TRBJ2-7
TGTGCCAGCAGTCCCTCCATGACAGACGGCTACGAGCAGTACTTC
CASSPSMTDGYEQYF
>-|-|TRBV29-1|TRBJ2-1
TGCAGCGCCCGAACGGAATCGGGAAATGAGCAGTTCTTC
CSARTESGNEQFF
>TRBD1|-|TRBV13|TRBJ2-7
TGTGCCAGCAGCTTACGGGGACAGGGCTACGAGCAGTACTTC
CASSLRGQGYEQYF
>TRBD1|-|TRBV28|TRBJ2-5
TGTGCCAGCAGATTAGGACAGGGGGTGCAAGAGACCCAGTACTTC
CASRLGQGVQETQYF
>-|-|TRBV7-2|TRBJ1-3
TGTGCCAGCAGCTCCTACCTGTCTGGAAACACCATATATTTT
CASSSYLSGNTIYF
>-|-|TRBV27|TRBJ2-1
TGTGCCAGCAGTTTGTTTGGCTCGAGCTCCTACAATGAGCAGTTCTTC
CASSLFGSSSYNEQFF
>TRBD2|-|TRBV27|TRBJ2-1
TGTGCCAGCAGTTTCCTAGACCGACTAGCGGACTACAATGAGCAGTTCTTC
CASSFLDRLADYNEQFF
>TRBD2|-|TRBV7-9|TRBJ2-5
TGTGCCAGCAGCTTATACGGGGGGTTCCAAGAGACCCAGTACTTC
CASSLYGGFQETQYF
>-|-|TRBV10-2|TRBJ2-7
TGCGCCAGCAGTGACCTGGTGGGCACTAGCTCCTACGAGCAGTACTTC
CASSDLVGTSSYEQYF
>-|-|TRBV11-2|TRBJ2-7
TGTGCCAGCAGCTTGGGACCGTTCTACGAGCAGTACTTC
CASSLGPFYEQYF
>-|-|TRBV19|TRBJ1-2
TGTGCCAGTAGTACCGGATTCGGTGAGGTCGGCGGCTACACCTTC
CASSTGFGEVGGYTF
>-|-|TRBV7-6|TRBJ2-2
TGTGCCAGCAGCCCCCATGTTTTAGACAACACCGGGGAGCTGTTTTTT
CASSPHVLDNTGELFF
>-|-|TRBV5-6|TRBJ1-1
TGTGCCAGCAGCTTGTGGCAGGTTGCTGAAGCTTTCTTT
CASSLWQVAEAFF
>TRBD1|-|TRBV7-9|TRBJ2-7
TGTGCCAGCAGCTTAGCAGGGGACAGGTACGAGCAGTACTTC
CASSLAGDRYEQYF
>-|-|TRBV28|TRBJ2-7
TGTGCCAGCTCGGACGGCTTATCCTACGAGCAGTACTTC
CASSDGLSYEQYF
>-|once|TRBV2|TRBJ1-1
TGTGCCAGCAGTTCGGGCATCGGGGCTTTCTTT
CASSSGIGAFF
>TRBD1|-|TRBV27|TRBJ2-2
TGTGCCAGCAGTTTATCGGCGGGACAGGGGTTGACCGGGGAGCTGTTTTTT
CASSLSAGQGLTGELFF
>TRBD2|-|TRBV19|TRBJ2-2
TGTGCCAGTAAAATGGTAGCGGGAGGGAGCGGGGAGCTGTTTTTT
CASKMVAGGSGELFF
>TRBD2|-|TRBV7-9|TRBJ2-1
TGTGCCAGCAGCTTCCGGGGACTAAGCGGGAGGGATATCAATGAGCAGTTCTTC
CASSFRGLSGRDINEQFF
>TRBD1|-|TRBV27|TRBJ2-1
TGTGCCAGCACCCGACACCGGGACAGGGTAAATGAGCAGTTCTTC
CASTRHRDRVNEQFF
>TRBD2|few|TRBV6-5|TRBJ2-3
TGTGCCAGCAGTTACAGCGGCGGGAGGAGCACAGATACGCAGTATTTT
CASSYSGGRSTDTQYF
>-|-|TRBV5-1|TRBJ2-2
TGCGCCAGCAGCTTGGAACGCACCGGGGAGCTGTTTTTT
CASSLERTGELFF
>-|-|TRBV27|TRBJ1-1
TGTGCCAGCAGTTTATGGGGGAACACTGAAGCTTTCTTT
CASSLWGNTEAFF
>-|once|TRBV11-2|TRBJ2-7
TGTGCCAGCAGCCCCCCCGGGCTTCTTTCCTACGAGCAGTACTTC
CASSPPGLLSYEQYF
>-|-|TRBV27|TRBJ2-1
TGTGCCAGCAGTTTCGGGCGGGGTTCCTACAATGAGCAGTTCTTC
CASSFGRGSYNEQFF
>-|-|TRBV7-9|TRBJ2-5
TGTGCCAGCAGCCCCGGGGAGACCCAGTACTTC
CASSPGETQYF
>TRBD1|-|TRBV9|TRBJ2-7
TGTGCCAGCAGCCCAGGACAGGGTGTGGGATACGAGCAGTACTTC
CASSPGQGVGYEQYF
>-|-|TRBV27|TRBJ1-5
TGTGCAACAGGGAGGGGCGGTCAGCCCCAGCATTTT
CATGRGGQPQHF
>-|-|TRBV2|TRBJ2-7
TGTGCCAGCAGTGAAATCGACGCCTACGAGCAGTACTTC
CASSEIDAYEQYF
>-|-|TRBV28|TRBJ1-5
TGTGCCAGCAGTTTAAAACCGGGACAATCGGGTCAGCCCCAGCATTTT
CASSLKPGQSGQPQHF
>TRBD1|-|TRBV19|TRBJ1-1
TGTGAGAGGACAGGCTTGAACACTGAAGCTTTCTTT
CERTGLNTEAFF
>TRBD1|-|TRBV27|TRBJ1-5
TGTGCCAGCAGTCCGCTGACAGGGGGCAATCAGCCCCAGCATTTT
CASSPLTGGNQPQHF
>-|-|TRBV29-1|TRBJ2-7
TGCAGCGTTGCGACCGCGGTGGGCGAGCAGTACTTC
CSVATAVGEQYF
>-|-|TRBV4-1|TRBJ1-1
TGCGCCAGCAGCGGACTGAACACTGAAGCTTTCTTT
CASSGLNTEAFF
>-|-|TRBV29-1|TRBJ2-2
TGCAGCGTTGAACTAGATCGGAACACCGGGGAGCTGTTTTTT
CSVELDRNTGELFF